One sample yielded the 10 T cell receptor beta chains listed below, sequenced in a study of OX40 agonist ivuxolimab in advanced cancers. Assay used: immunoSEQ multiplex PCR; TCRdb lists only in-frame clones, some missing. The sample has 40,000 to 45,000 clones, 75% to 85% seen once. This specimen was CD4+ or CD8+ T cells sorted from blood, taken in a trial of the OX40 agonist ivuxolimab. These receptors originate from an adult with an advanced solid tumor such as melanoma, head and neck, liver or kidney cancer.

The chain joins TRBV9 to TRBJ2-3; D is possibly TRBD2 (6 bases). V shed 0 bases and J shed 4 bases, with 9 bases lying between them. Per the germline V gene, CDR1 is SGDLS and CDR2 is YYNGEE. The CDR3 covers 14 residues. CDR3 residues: CASSVGGGADTQYF. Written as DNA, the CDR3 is TGTGCCAGCAGCGTAGGAGGAGGGGCAGATACGCAGTATTTT. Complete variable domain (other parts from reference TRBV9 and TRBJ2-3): DSGVTQTPKHLITATGQRVTLRCSPRSGDLSVYWYQQSLDQGLQFLIQYYNGEERAKGNILERFSAQQFPDLHSELNLSSLELGDSALYFCASSVGGGADTQYFGPGTRLTVL.

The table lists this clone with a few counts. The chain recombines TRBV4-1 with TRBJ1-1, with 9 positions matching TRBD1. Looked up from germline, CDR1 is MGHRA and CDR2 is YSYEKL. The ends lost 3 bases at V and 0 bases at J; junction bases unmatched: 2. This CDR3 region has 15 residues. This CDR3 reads CASSQGQGLNTEAFF. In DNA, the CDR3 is TGCGCCAGCAGCCAGGGACAGGGTTTGAACACTGAAGCTTTCTTT.

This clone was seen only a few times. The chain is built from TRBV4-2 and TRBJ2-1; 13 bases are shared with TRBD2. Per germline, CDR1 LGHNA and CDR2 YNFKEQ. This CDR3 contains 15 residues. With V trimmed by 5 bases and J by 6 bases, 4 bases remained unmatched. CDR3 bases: TGTGCCAGCAGCGCCCGGACTAGCGGGAGCAATGAGCAGTTCTTC. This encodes CASSARTSGSNEQFF.

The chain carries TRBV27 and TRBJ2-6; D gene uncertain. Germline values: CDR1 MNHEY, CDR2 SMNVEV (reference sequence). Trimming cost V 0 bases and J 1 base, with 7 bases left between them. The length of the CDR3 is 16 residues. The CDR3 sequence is CASSLSDQSGANVLTF. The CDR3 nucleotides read TGTGCCAGCAGTTTATCAGACCAATCTGGGGCCAACGTCCTGACTTTC.

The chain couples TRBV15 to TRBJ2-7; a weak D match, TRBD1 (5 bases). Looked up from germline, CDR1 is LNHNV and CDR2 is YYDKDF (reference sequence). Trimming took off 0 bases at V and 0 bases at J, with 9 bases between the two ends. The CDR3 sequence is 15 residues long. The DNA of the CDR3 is TGTGCCACCAGCAGAGAAGGGCAGGGCTCCTACGAGCAGTACTTC. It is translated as CATSREGQGSYEQYF.

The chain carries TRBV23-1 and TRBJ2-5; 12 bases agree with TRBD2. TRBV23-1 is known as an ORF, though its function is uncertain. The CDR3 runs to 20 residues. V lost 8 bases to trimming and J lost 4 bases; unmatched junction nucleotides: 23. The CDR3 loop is CASPTSGSPSPVLFPETQYF. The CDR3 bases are TGCGCCAGCCCGACTAGCGGGAGTCCGAGTCCGGTATTATTCCCAGAGACCCAGTACTTC.

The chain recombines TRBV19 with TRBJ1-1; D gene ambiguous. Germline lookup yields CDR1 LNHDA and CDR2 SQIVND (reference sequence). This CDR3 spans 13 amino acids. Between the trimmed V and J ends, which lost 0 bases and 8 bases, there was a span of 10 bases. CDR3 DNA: TGTGCCAGTAGTATAGATCTCCAGACGGAAGCTTTCTTT. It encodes CASSIDLQTEAFF.

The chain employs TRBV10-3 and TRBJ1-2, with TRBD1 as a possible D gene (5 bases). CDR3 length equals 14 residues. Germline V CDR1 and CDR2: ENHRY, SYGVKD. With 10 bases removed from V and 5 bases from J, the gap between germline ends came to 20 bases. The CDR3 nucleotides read TGTGCCAGCCTCAGGGATACTGGAGGATATGGCTACACCTTC. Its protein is CASLRDTGGYGYTF.

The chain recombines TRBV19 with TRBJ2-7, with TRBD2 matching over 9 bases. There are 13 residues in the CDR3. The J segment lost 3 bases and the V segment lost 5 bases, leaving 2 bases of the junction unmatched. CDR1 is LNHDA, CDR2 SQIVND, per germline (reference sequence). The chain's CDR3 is CASSGSGGYEQYF. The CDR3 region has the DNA TGTGCCAGTAGTGGTAGCGGGGGCTACGAGCAGTACTTC.

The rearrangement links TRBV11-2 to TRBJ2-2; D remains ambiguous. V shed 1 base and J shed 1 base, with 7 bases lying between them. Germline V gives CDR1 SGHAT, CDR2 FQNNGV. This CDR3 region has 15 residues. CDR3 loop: CASSLVFLNTGELFF. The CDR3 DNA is TGTGCCAGCAGCTTAGTCTTTCTGAACACCGGGGAGCTGTTTTTT.